The clone carrying this T cell receptor (beta chain) was counted only a few times. Its antigen is unknown. This CDR3 has 17 amino acids. The J segment lost 2 bases and the V segment lost 1 base, leaving 2 bases of the junction unmatched. Germline-derived CDR1 and CDR2 are LGHNA and YNFKEQ. This sample is drawn from a study of identical twins. TCRdb reprocessed the 5' RACE reads with MiXCR, giving one entry per CDR3 protein. The sample comprises approximately 470,000 distinct CDR3 sequences, 12% to 15% of which are singletons, and roughly 0.56% rests with the top ten. Study outcomes and limitations: The abundant beta clonotypes from cord blood had fewer insertions, and memory repertoires had none of this.

The same sample was also used in a study of yellow fever vaccine responses in identical twins.

The sample was CD4+ T cells sorted from blood. This chain joins TRBV4-2 and TRBJ2-4, with 13 positions matching TRBD2. The receptor was isolated from a young woman in good health. DNA of the CDR3: TGTGCCAGCAGCCAAGCACTAGCGGGGGGGCCCAAAAACATTCAGTACTTC. Amino acids: CASSQALAGGPKNIQYF.